Reported below is one T cell receptor beta chain. Antigen unknown. In the PCR, 60 Vbeta and 13 Jbeta primers were used. In the study's own analysis: Some 80 million unique TCR beta chains, roughly 11 million shared, were counted in a later analysis. Data came from immunoSEQ multiplex PCR; TCRdb stores just in-frame clones and leaves some out. D and trimming come from the DNA, and the V and J calls and clone size come from that table. The table records roughly 180,000 clones, 76% of them present only once. The sample originates from a study of cytomegalovirus exposure and HLA in healthy donors. Study-wide findings and caveats: In a later analysis, common viral pathogens appeared linked to several of the most significant clusters. TCR beta sequences numbering around 15,000 were associated with HLA alleles at 0.05 false discovery rate in a later analysis.

This CDR3 has 15 amino acids. V lost 0 bases and J lost 2, with 12 bases in between. In germline, CDR1 is SGHKS, CDR2 YYEKEE (reference sequence). This TCR came from a man between 18 and 35 years old in good health and CMV-seronegative. The chain couples TRBV5-5 to TRBJ2-7; D might be TRBD1 (6 bases). Sequencing was carried out using PBMCs. The CDR3 region is CASSLDGQPTYEQYF. CDR3 nucleotides: TGTGCCAGCAGCTTGGATGGACAGCCAACCTACGAGCAGTACTTC. Full variable domain (rest looked up from reference TRBV5-5 and TRBJ2-7): DAGVTQSPTHLIKTRGQQVTLRCSPISGHKSVSWYQQVLGQGPQFIFQYYEKEERGRGNFPDRFSARQFPNYSSELNVNALLLGDSALYLCASSLDGQPTYEQYFGPGTRLTVT.